The present T cell receptor beta chain was sequenced within a study of STAT3 mutations in large granular lymphocyte leukemia. Sequenced by immunoSEQ multiplex PCR; TCRdb stores in-frame clones only, minus some. Of tens of thousands of clones in the sample, around 86% were seen once. In regard to this clone: Its antigen is unidentified.

Findings and limits, study-wide: In T-cell large granular lymphocyte leukemia, about half of patients showed multiple immunodominant subclonotypes. Variable sampling intervals and differing treatment regimens complicated linking therapy response to TCR clonal burden changes.

Trimming removed 8 bases at V and 0 bases at J, with 16 bases between. CDR1 is SQVTM, CDR2 ANQGSEA, per germline. This CDR3 contains 14 residues. This chain joins TRBV29-1 and TRBJ1-2; D call uncertain. Sequences were obtained from peripheral blood mononuclear cells. The sequence came from a man aged 55 to 70 with T-cell large granular lymphocyte leukemia. Some clones in this sample may be carry-over from other donors' samples. This CDR3 reads CSTLSWTANYGYTF. DNA of the CDR3: TGCAGCACCCTATCCTGGACGGCTAACTATGGCTACACCTTC.